This T cell receptor (beta chain) was recovered during a study of T cell repertoires in cytomegalovirus infection. Study information: Newly reported HLA-C-restricted and thoroughly characterized HLA-B-restricted CMV epitopes were employed. The public TCR beta signatures pointed to both CMV infection and matching HLA type.

TCRdb analysed the reads with MiXCR anew, one entry per CDR3 protein. The top ten clones hold roughly 90% of a sample with 40,000 to 55,000 distinct CDR3 sequences, under 25% of them seen once. Findings and caveats of the study: HLA-C-restricted CMV-specific TCR beta clonotypes were dominant in the ex vivo response. Public TCR beta family frequency separated CMV-and-HLA carriers, including in an independent cohort.

This clonotype has just a few counts. Its antigen remains unknown. The germline V gene encodes CDR1 SGHVS and CDR2 FNYEAQ. The CDR3 has 15 residues. V shed 7 bases and J 7 bases; nucleotides not matched to a gene: 11. The sample here was CD8+ T cells from cultured PBMCs, taken from culture after CMV antigen stimulation. V usage is TRBV7-6 and J usage is TRBJ2-1, with 9 bases aligning to TRBD1. This receptor was obtained from a human donor in good health (CMV status not recorded). Some clones in this sample may be carry-over from other donors' samples. CDR3 nucleotide sequence: TGTGCCAGCACCTCCCTACAGGGGGCTTGGAATGAGCAGTTCTTC. Translation: CASTSLQGAWNEQFF.